This TCR beta chain was sequenced in a study of T cell responses to AZD1222 COVID-19 vaccine. The V gene lost 1 base and the J gene lost 7 bases, with 8 bases spanning the gap. Germline V gives CDR1 LGHDT, CDR2 YNNKEL (reference sequence). The CDR3 is made up of 14 amino acids. Sequencing used immunoSEQ multiplex PCR; TCRdb keeps in-frame clones, though not all of them. The table has some 140,000 clones, 90% seen once. This sample comprised peripheral blood, obtained on day 0 of AZD1222 vaccination. The receptor's source is an adult in good health. The chain is built from TRBV3-1 (or the pseudogene TRBV3-2) and TRBJ1-6; a weak D match, TRBD1 (6 bases). This CDR3 is CASSQGTANSPLHF. In nucleotides, the CDR3 is TGTGCCAGCAGCCAAGGGACAGCCAATTCACCCCTCCACTTT.